This T cell receptor beta chain was identified in a study of cytotoxic CD8 clonotypes in ibrutinib-treated CLL. Study as a whole: Timing of response sample collection was a median around 12 months after treatment start, with a range of 6 to 36. Study outcomes and limitations: Contraction or stability on treatment characterized the public clonotypes, which were uncommon. Against age-matched healthy donors, baseline clonality ran higher and tracked circulating CD8+ T-cell counts.

This table comes from immunoSEQ multiplex PCR, and its TCRdb copy is limited to in-frame clones, with some not included. In the table there are hundreds of thousands of clones, about 80% of which are singletons. Genomic DNA for TCR beta libraries, around 2 micrograms, came from cryopreserved PBMCs. With V trimmed by 3 bases and J by 0 bases, 0 bases remained unmatched. CDR3 length: 13 amino acids. In germline, CDR1 is SQVTM, CDR2 ANQGSEA. Comment on this clone: Its antigen is still unknown.

The sequence was collected from a human donor with chronic lymphocytic leukemia. The material was PBMCs, obtained before ibrutinib treatment. This chain joins TRBV29-1 and TRBJ2-3; 7 bases align to TRBD2. The CDR3 DNA follows: TGCAGCGTTGAGGGAGGGAGCACAGATACGCAGTATTTT. Protein product: CSVEGGSTDTQYF.